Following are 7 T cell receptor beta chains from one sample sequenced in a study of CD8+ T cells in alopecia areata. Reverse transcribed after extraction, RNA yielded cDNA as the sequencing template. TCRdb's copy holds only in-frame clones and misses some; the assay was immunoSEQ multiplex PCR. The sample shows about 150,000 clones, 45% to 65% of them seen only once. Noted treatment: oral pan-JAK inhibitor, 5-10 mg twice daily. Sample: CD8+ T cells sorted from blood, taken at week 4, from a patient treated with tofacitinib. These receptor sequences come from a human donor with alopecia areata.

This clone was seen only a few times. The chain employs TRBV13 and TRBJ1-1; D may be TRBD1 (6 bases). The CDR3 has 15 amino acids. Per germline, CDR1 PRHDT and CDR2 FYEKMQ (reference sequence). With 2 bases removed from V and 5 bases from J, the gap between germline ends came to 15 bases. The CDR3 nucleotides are TGTGCCAGCAGCTTAAAGGGACATGGAGGGACTGAAGCTTTCTTT. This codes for CASSLKGHGGTEAFF.

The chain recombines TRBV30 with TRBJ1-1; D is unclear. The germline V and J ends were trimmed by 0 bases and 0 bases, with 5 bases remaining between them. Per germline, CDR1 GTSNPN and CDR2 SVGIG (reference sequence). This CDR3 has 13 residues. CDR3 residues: CAWSVKVNTEAFF. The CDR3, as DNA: TGTGCCTGGAGTGTAAAGGTGAACACTGAAGCTTTCTTT.

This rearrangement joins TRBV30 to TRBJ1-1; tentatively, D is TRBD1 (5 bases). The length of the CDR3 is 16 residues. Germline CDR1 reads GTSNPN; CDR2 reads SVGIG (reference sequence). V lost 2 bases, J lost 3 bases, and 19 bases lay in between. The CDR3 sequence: CAWSSDPGPYDTEAFF. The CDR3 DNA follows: TGTGCCTGGAGTAGCGACCCGGGACCGTACGACACTGAAGCTTTCTTT.

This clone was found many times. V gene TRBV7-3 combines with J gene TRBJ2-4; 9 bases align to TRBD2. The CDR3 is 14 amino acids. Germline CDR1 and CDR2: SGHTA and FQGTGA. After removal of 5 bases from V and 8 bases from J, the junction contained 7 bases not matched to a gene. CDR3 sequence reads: CASSPAGGKDIQYF. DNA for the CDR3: TGTGCCAGCAGCCCCGCGGGGGGGAAGGACATTCAGTACTTC.

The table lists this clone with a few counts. CDR3 residues: CSVVSQAGGYEQYF. CDR3 coding DNA: TGCAGCGTTGTCTCCCAGGCCGGGGGCTACGAGCAGTACTTC. This sequence joins TRBV29-1 and TRBJ2-7; the D gene is possibly TRBD2 (6 bases). CDR3 length equals 14 residues. Germline assignment: CDR1 SQVTM and CDR2 ANQGSEA. V lost 4 bases to trimming and J lost 3 bases, with 16 bases between them.

CDR3 amino acids: CASRLGRRHTNSPLHF. The CDR3 nucleotides read TGTGCCAGCAGACTGGGCAGAAGGCACACTAATTCACCCCTCCACTTT. The chain uses TRBV11-2 and TRBJ1-6; no clear D. The CDR3 is 16 residues long. V dropped 6 bases and J dropped 6 bases, with 18 bases sitting between them. Germline lookup yields CDR1 SGHAT and CDR2 FQNNGV.

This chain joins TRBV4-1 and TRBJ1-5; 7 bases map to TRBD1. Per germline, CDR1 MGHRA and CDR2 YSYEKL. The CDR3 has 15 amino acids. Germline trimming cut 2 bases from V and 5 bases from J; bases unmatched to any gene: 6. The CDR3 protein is CASSQPDRADQPQHF. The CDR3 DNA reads TGCGCCAGCAGCCAACCCGACAGGGCCGATCAGCCCCAGCATTTT.